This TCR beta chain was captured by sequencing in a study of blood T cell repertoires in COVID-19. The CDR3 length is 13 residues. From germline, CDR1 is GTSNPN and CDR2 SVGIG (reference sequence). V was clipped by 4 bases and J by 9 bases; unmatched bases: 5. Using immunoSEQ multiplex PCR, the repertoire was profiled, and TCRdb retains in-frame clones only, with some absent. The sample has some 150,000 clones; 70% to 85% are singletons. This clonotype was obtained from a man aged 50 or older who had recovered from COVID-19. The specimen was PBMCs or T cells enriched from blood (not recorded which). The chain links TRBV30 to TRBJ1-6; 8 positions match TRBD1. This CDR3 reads CAWKGQDSSPLHF. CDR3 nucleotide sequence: TGTGCCTGGAAGGGACAGGATAGTTCACCCCTCCACTTT.